This record looks at one T cell receptor beta chain sequence and its context. The antigen remains undetermined. V was trimmed by 4 bases and J by 5 bases, leaving 21 bases between them. Per the germline V gene, CDR1 is SGHNT and CDR2 is YYREEE (reference sequence). The CDR3 loop spans 16 amino acids. This entry belongs to a study of monozygotic twins with cystic fibrosis. Overall study results and limits: J usage was most co-twin-similar in 8 of 16 pairs, V in 13.

TCRdb keeps only in-frame clones here, not all; method: immunoSEQ multiplex PCR. The sample lists some 30,000 clones; roughly 90% were seen once. Sequencing was performed on blood. V gene TRBV5-4 combines with J gene TRBJ1-1, with unresolved D. The sequence derives from a girl aged 2-10 years with cystic fibrosis. CDR3 sequence reads: CASSLLSLDLGTEAFF. CDR3 DNA sequence: TGTGCCAGCAGCCTGCTTTCCTTGGATTTAGGGACTGAAGCTTTCTTT.